This TCR beta chain was sequenced during a study of read filtering for tumor transcriptome and immune sequencing. In the study overall: Patients were 17 male and about 15 female, mean age around 67 years, range about 40 to 85. Whole-transcriptome libraries were prepared after DNase treatment. TCR-mapped reads were about 3.5 to 10.27 million with IR-seq versus about 85 to 1,300 with RNA-seq.

CDR1 and CDR2 (germline): MNHEY, SVGAGI. Trimming cost V 0 bases and J 7 bases, with 13 bases left between them. CDR3 length: 14 residues. On this clonotype: This may come from a read error, since a much larger clone is one base off.

This library used around 0.4 ug RNA and molecular barcoded adaptors spanning alpha/delta and beta/gamma chains. Each CDR3 protein is one row after TCRdb ran MiXCR on the reads. The sample includes tens of thousands of distinct CDR3 sequences, about an eighth of them seen just once. Every patient had bone marrow sampled while the disease was active. The source of this sequence is a donor at least 40 years old with multiple myeloma. The sequenced sample was a population of CD138-negative cells sorted from bone marrow. The gene calls are TRBV6-5 and TRBJ2-7; a weak D match, TRBD2 (5 bases). The CDR3 sequence is CASSYSTGLEEQYF. CDR3 bases: TGTGCCAGCAGTTACTCGACGGGGTTAGAAGAGCAGTACTTC.